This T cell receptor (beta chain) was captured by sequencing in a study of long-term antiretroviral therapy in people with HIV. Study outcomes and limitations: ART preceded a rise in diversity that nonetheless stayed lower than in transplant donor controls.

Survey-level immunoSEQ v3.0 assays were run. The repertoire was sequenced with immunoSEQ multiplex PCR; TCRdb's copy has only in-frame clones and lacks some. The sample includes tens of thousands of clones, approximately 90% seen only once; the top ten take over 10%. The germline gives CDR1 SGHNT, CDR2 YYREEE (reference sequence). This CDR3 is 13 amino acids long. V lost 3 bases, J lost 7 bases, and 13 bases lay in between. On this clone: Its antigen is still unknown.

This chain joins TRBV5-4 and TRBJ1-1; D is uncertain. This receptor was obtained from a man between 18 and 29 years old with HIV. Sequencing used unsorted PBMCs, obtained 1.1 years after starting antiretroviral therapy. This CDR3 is CASSSSSSGEAFF. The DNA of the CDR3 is TGTGCCAGCAGCTCATCTTCGAGCGGTGAAGCTTTCTTT.